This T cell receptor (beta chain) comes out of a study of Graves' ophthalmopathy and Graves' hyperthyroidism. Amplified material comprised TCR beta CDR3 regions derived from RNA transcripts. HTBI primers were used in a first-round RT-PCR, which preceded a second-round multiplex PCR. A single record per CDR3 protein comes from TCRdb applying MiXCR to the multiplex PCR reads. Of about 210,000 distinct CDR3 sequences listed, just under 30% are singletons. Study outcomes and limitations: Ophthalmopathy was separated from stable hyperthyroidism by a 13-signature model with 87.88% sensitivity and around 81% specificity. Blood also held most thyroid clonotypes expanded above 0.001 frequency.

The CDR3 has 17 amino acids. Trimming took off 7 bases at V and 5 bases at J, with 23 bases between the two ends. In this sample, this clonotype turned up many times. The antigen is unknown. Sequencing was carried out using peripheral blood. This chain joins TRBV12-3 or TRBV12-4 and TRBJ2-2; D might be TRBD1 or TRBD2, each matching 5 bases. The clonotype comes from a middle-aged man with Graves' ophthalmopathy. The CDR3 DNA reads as TGTGCCAGCACCTTCAAAGGGTGGGGGACGGGAACCGGGGAGCTGTTTTTT. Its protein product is CASTFKGWGTGTGELFF.